This is a list of T cell receptor beta chains from one sample in a study of beta chain features in type 1 diabetes. Assay used: immunoSEQ multiplex PCR; TCRdb lists only in-frame clones, some missing. The repertoire holds about 16,000 clones, around 70% seen once, with roughly 0.84% in the top ten. The sample taken for sequencing was stem cell memory CD4+ T cells from blood. Receptors were obtained from a man aged 30 to 45 with type 1 diabetes. The CDR3 runs from the conserved cysteine through the conserved F or W. The D gene is left open where the match is weak. Clone size, where shown, is once, few, many, or a class for clones that have expanded.

size: few; V: TRBV4-2; D: .; J: TRBJ2-1; CDR3: CASSQELGWGDTYNEQFF; DNA: TGTGCCAGCAGCCAAGAACTCGGTTGGGGGGATACCTACAATGAGCAGTTCTTC
size: .; V: TRBV28; D: .; J: TRBJ1-3; CDR3: CASLNLGGFGNTIYF; DNA: TGTGCCAGCCTAAACCTTGGGGGGTTTGGAAACACCATATATTTT
size: few; V: TRBV18; D: TRBD1; J: TRBJ1-1; CDR3: CASSREQGGTEAFF; DNA: TGTGCCAGCTCCCGAGAACAGGGGGGTACTGAAGCTTTCTTT
size: .; V: TRBV28; D: .; J: TRBJ2-5; CDR3: CASSIPVSGVRETQYF; DNA: TGTGCCAGCAGTATCCCCGTCTCCGGGGTCCGAGAGACCCAGTACTTC
size: .; V: TRBV12-1; D: .; J: TRBJ1-1; CDR3: CASSYRDRGPNTEAFF; DNA: TGTGCCAGCAGCTACCGGGACAGGGGCCCGAACACTGAAGCTTTCTTT
size: once; V: TRBV18; D: TRBD2; J: TRBJ2-1; CDR3: CASSVTSGGANEQFF; DNA: TGTGCCAGCTCCGTGACTAGCGGGGGGGCGAATGAGCAGTTCTTC
size: .; V: TRBV4-3; D: .; J: TRBJ1-2; CDR3: CASSQDVGGVGLGGYTF; DNA: TGCGCCAGCAGCCAAGATGTGGGGGGGGTAGGTTTAGGAGGCTACACCTTC
size: .; V: TRBV6-5; D: TRBD1; J: TRBJ1-2; CDR3: CASSSYRGLVGGYTF; DNA: TGTGCCAGCAGTTCCTACAGGGGGCTAGTAGGTGGCTACACCTTC
size: once; V: TRBV6-6; D: .; J: TRBJ2-7; CDR3: CASSLPGGSEQYF; DNA: TGTGCCAGCTCCTTACCTGGGGGGTCCGAGCAGTACTTC
size: .; V: TRBV18; D: .; J: TRBJ1-1; CDR3: CASSPGRATNTEAFF; DNA: TGTGCCAGCTCACCGGGGAGGGCGACGAACACTGAAGCTTTCTTT
size: .; V: TRBV7-9; D: TRBD1; J: TRBJ1-2; CDR3: CASRPTRDRKLNYGYTF; DNA: TGTGCCAGCAGACCTACCCGGGACAGGAAACTAAACTATGGCTACACCTTC
size: .; V: TRBV28; D: .; J: TRBJ1-1; CDR3: CASTVGGGTEAFF; DNA: TGTGCCAGCACCGTGGGGGGGGGTACTGAAGCTTTCTTT
size: .; V: TRBV2; D: TRBD1; J: TRBJ1-1; CDR3: CASSLRDRMNTEAFF; DNA: TGTGCCAGCAGCCTCCGGGACAGGATGAACACTGAAGCTTTCTTT
size: .; V: TRBV7-3; D: .; J: TRBJ2-7; CDR3: CASSLKGGYEQYF; DNA: TGTGCCAGCAGCTTAAAAGGCGGGTACGAGCAGTACTTC
size: .; V: TRBV18; D: .; J: TRBJ1-1; CDR3: CASSQLGTEAFF; DNA: TGTGCCAGCTCGCAACTAGGGACTGAAGCTTTCTTT
size: .; V: TRBV7-8; D: .; J: TRBJ1-5; CDR3: CASSLTGLSQPQHF; DNA: TGTGCCAGCAGCTTAACAGGGCTAAGTCAGCCCCAGCATTTT
size: few; V: TRBV5-1; D: .; J: TRBJ1-1; CDR3: CASSFTQGKRNTEAFF; DNA: TGCGCCAGCAGCTTCACCCAGGGTAAGAGGAACACTGAAGCTTTCTTT
size: .; V: TRBV11-1; D: .; J: TRBJ2-1; CDR3: CASSLQGKYNEQFF; DNA: TGTGCCAGCAGCTTACAGGGAAAGTACAATGAGCAGTTCTTC
size: .; V: TRBV7-2; D: TRBD2; J: TRBJ2-5; CDR3: CASSLAQRGVETQYF; DNA: TGTGCCAGCAGCTTGGCCCAGCGGGGGGTGGAGACCCAGTACTTC
size: .; V: TRBV7-2; D: TRBD1; J: TRBJ1-2; CDR3: CASSFPGGKGYTF; DNA: TGTGCCAGCAGCTTCCCAGGGGGTAAAGGCTACACCTTC
size: .; V: TRBV7-3; D: TRBD2; J: TRBJ2-3; CDR3: CASSRDGLGVTDTQYF; DNA: TGTGCCAGCAGCCGAGACGGACTAGGGGTCACAGATACGCAGTATTTT
size: few; V: TRBV4-2; D: TRBD1; J: TRBJ1-1; CDR3: CASSRPPGQEAFF; DNA: TGTGCCAGCAGCCGGCCTCCGGGACAGGAAGCTTTCTTT
size: .; V: TRBV28; D: .; J: TRBJ1-6; CDR3: CASKPGNNSPLHF; DNA: TGTGCCAGCAAACCGGGAAATAATTCACCCCTCCACTTT